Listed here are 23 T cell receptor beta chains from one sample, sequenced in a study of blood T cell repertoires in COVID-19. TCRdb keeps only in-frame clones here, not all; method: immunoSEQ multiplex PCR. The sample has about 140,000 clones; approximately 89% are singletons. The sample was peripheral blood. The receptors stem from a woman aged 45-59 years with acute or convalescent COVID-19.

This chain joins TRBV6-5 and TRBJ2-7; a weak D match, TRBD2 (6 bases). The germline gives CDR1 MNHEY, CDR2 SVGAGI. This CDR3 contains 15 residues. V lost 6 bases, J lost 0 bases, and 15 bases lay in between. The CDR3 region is CASRLGTYYSYEQYF. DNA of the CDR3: TGTGCCAGCAGATTAGGGACTTACTACTCCTACGAGCAGTACTTC.

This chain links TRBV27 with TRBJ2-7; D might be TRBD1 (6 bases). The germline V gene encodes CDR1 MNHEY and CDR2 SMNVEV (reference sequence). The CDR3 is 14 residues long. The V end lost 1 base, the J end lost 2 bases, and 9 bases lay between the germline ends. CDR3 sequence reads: CASSLLAGAYEQYF. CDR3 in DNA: TGTGCCAGCAGTTTATTGGCAGGGGCCTACGAGCAGTACTTC.

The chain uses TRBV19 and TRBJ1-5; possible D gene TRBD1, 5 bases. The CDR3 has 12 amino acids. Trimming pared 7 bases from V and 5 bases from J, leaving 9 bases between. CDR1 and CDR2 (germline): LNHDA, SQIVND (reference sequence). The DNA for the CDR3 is TGTGCCAGTAATTCAGGGTATCAGCCCCAGCATTTT. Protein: CASNSGYQPQHF.

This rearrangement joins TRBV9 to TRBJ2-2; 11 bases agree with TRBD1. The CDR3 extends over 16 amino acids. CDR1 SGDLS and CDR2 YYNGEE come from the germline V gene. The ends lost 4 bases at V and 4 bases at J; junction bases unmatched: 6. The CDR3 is CASSSGQGAATGELFF. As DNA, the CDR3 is TGTGCCAGCAGCTCCGGACAGGGGGCGGCCACCGGGGAGCTGTTTTTT.

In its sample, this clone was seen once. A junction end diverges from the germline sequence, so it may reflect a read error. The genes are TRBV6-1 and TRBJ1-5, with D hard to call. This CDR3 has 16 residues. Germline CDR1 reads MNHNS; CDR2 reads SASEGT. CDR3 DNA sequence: TGTGCCAGCAGTGAAATAGGTCGAGGCAGCACTCAGCCCCAGCATTTT. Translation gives CASSEIGRGSTQPQHF.

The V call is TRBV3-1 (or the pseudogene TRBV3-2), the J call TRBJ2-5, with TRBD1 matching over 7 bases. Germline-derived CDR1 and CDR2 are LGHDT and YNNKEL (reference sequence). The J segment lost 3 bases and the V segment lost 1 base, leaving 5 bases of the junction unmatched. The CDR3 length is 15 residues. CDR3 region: CASSQALTGEETQYF. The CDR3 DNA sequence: TGTGCCAGCAGCCAAGCCCTCACAGGGGAAGAGACCCAGTACTTC.

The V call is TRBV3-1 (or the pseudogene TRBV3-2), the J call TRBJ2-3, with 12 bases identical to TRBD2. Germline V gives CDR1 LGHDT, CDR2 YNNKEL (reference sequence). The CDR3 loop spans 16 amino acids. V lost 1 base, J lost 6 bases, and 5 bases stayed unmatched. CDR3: CASSQGLAGVGDTQYF. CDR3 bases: TGTGCCAGCAGCCAAGGACTAGCGGGAGTAGGTGATACGCAGTATTTT.

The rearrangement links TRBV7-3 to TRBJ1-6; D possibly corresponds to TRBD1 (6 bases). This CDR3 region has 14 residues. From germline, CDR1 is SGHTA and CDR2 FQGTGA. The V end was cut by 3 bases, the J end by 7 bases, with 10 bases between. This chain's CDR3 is CASSLGHMNSPLHF. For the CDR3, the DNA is TGTGCCAGCAGCTTGGGACATATGAATTCACCCCTCCACTTT. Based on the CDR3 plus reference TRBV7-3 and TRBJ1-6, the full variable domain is GAGVSQTPSNKVTEKGKYVELRCDPISGHTALYWYRQSLGQGPEFLIYFQGTGAADDSGLPNDRFFAVRPEGSVSTLKIQRTERGDSAVYLCASSLGHMNSPLHFGNGTRLTVT.

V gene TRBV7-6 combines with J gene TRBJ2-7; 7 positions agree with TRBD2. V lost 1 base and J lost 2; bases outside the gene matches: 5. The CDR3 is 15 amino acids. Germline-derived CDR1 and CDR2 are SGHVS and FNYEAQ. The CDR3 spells CASSLGASGAYEQYF. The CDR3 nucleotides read TGTGCCAGCAGCTTAGGGGCTAGCGGCGCCTACGAGCAGTACTTC.

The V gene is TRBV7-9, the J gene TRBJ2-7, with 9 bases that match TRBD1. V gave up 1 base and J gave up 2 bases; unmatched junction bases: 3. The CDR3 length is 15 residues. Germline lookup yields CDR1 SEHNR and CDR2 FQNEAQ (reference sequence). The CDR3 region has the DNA TGTGCCAGCAGCTTAGTAAGGACAGGGGCCTACGAGCAGTACTTC. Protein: CASSLVRTGAYEQYF.

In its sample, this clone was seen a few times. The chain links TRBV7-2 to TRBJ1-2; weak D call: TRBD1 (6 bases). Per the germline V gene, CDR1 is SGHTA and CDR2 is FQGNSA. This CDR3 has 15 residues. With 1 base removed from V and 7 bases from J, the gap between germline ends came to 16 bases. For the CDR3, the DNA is TGTGCCAGCAGCTTAGGACAGGCCGTTGTTGCTGGCTACACCTTC. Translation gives CASSLGQAVVAGYTF.

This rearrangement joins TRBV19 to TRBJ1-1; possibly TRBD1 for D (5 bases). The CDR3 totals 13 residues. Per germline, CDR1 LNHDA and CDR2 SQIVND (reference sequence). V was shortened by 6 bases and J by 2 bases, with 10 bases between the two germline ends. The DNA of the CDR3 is TGTGCCAGTAGGGCGGGACGCAACACTGAAGCTTTCTTT. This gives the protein CASRAGRNTEAFF.

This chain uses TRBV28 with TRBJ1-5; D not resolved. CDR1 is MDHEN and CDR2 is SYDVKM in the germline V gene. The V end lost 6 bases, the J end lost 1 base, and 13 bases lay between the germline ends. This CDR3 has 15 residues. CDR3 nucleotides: TGTGCCAGCAGAAGCTCGACACCGAGCAATCAGCCCCAGCATTTT. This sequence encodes CASRSSTPSNQPQHF.

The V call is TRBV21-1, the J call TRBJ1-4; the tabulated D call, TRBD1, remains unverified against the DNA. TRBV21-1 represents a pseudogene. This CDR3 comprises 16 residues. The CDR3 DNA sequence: TGTGCCAGCAGCAAAGTCCCCAGGGCGCTTGTTGAAAAACTGTTTTTT. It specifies CASSKVPRALVEKLFF.

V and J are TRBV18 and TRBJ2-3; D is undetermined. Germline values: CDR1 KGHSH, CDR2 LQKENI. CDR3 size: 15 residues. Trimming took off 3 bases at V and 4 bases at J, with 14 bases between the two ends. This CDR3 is CASSPTHQSADTQYF. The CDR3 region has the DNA TGTGCCAGCTCACCCACTCACCAATCTGCAGATACGCAGTATTTT.

CDR3 nucleotide sequence: TGTGCCAGTAGTAATATAGCGGAGAGGGACACCGGGGAGCTGTTTTTT. It yields the protein CASSNIAERDTGELFF. The chain employs TRBV19 and TRBJ2-2; D perhaps matches TRBD2 (6 bases). Germline assignment: CDR1 LNHDA and CDR2 SQIVND (reference sequence). This CDR3 has 16 amino acids. V was cut by 4 bases and J by 3 bases, with 15 bases left in between.

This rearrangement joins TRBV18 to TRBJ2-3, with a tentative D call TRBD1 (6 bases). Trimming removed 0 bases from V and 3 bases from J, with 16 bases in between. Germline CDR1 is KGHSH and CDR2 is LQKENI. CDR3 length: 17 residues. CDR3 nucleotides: TGTGCCAGCTCACCACCCTGGGGGCATCCCTCAACAGATACGCAGTATTTT. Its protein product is CASSPPWGHPSTDTQYF.

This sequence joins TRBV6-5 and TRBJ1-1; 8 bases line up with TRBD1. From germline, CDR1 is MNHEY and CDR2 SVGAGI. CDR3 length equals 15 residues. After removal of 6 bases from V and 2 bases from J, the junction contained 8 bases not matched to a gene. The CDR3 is CASSPHTGGNTEAFF. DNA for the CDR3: TGTGCCAGCAGCCCGCATACAGGGGGAAACACTGAAGCTTTCTTT.

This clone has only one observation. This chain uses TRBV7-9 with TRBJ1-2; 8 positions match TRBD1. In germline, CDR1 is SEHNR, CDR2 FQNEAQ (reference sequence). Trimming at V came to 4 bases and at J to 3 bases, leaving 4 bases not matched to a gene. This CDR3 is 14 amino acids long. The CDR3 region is CASSWRGQDYGYTF. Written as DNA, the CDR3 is TGTGCCAGCAGCTGGAGGGGACAGGACTATGGCTACACCTTC.

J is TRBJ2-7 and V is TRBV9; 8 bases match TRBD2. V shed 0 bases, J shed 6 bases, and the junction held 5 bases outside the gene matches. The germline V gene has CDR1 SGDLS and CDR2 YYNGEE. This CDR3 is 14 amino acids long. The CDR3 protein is CASSVVQAGAEQYF. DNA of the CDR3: TGTGCCAGCAGCGTAGTACAAGCGGGAGCCGAGCAGTACTTC.

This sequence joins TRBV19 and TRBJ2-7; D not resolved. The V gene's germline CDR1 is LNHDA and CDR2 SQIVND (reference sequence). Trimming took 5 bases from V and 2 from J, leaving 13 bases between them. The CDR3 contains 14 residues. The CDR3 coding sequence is TGTGCCAGTAGTCTGGCGGCTAGAGCCTACGAGCAGTACTTC. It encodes CASSLAARAYEQYF.

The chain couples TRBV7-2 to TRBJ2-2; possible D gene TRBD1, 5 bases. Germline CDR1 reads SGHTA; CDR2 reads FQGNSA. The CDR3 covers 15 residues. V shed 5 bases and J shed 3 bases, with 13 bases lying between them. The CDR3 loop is CASSRTIEYTGELFF. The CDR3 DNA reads TGTGCCAGCAGCCGGACAATAGAATACACCGGGGAGCTGTTTTTT.

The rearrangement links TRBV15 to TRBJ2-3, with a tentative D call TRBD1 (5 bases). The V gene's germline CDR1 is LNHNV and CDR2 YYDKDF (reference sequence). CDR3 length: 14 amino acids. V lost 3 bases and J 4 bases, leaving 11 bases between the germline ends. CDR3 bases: TGTGCCACCAGCAGGAACTTAGGGGCAGATACGCAGTATTTT. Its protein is CATSRNLGADTQYF.